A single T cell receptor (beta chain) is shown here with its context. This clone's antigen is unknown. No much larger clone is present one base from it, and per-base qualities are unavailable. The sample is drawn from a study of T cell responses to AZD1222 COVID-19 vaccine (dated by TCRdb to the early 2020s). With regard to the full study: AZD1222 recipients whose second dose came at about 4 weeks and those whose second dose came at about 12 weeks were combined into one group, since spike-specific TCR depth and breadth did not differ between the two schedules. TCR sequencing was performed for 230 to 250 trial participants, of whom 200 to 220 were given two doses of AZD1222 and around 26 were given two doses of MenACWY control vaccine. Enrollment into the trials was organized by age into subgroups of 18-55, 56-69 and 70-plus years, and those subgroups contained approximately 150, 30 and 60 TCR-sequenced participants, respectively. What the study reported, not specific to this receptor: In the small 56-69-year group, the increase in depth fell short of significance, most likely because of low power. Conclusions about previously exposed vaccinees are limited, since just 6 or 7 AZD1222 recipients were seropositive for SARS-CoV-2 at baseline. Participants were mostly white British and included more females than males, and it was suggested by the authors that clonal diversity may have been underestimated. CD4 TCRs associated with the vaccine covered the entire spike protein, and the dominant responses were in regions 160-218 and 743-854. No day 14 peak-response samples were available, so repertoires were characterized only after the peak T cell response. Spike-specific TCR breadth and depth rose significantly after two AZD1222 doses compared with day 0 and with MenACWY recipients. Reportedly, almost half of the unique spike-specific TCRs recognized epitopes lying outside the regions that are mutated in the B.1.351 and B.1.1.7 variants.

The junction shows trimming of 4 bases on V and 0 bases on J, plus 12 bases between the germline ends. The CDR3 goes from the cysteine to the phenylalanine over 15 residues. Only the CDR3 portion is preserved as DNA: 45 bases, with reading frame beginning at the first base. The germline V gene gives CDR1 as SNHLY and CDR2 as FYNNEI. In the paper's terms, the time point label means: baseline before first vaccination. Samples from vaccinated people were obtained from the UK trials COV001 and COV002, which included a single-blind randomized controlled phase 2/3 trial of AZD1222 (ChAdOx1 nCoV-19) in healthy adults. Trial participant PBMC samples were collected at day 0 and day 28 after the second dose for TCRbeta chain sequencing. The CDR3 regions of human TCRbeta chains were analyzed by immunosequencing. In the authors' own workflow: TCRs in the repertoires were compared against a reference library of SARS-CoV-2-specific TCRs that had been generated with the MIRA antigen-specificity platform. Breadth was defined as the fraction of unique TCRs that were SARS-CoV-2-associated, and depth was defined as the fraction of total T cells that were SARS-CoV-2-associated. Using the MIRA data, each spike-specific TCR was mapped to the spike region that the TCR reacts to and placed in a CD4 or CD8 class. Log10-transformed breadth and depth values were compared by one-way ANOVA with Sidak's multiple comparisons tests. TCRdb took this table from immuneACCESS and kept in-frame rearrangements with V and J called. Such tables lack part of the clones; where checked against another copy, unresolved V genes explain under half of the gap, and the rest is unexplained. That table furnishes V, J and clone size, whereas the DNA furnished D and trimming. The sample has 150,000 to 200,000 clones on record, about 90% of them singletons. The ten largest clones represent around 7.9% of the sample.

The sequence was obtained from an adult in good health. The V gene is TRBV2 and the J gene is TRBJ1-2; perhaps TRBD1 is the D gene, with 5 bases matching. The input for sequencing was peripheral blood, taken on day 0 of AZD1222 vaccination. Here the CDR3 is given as CASSAETATNYGYTF. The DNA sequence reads TGTGCCAGCAGTGCAGAGACAGCTACTAACTATGGCTACACCTTC.